This TCR beta chain was captured in a study of blood T cell repertoires in COVID-19 (TCRdb year 2020). A note on the overall study: The collaborator samples originated in the United States, Italy and Spain and spanned the acute and convalescent phases of COVID-19. Samples came from the ongoing ImmuneRACE study (first 160 participants) plus 1,254 subjects from 6 global collaborators. The repertoires were released in a freely available public database intended as a resource for research on the immune response to SARS-CoV-2. The dataset comprised deeply sampled blood TCRbeta repertoires from subjects exposed to, actively infected with, or recovered from COVID-19. The sample metadata nearly always contained a de-identified subject ID, COVID-19 status, age in years and sex. The material from the prospective study consisted of cDNA or gDNA derived from T cells, B-cell-depleted T cells, or PBMCs. Where available, HLA class I and class II types were taken from metadata supplied by the sample provider and were not determined by assay-based typing. Overall study results and their limits: Clinical and demographic metadata were provided uncurated, with the amount varying by source and participant.

V gives up 10 bases and J gives up 2 bases, and the segment between their germline ends measures 6 bases. The CDR3 runs 11 residues from the cysteine to the phenylalanine. Only CDR3 DNA remains: 33 bases, in frame from the first base. With regard to this clone: Which antigen it targets is not known. Base qualities are missing; no much larger clone stands one base away.

Participants in the prospective study were aged about 18 to 95 years, lived in under 30 United States geographic areas, and enrolled through a virtual design. Cohort assignment in the prospective study relied on participant-reported clinical history from a screening survey and a study questionnaire. Recovered participants in ImmuneRACE Cohort 3 were defined by two consecutive negative NP/OP PCR tests, clearance by a healthcare professional, or resolution of symptoms. Mobile phlebotomists in the prospective study collected whole blood, serum and a nasopharyngeal or oropharyngeal swab from every participant. Over a 2-month period, participants in the prospective study had the option of providing additional blood draws and questionnaires. Before DNA extraction, blood samples from the prospective study were shipped at room temperature or frozen. The immunoSEQ Assay, a bias-controlled multiplex PCR, was used to amplify TCRbeta CDR3 regions from genomic DNA. For the original study's pipeline: Nucleated cell counts per sample were estimated from amplification of reference gene primers within the assay. To quantify the absolute abundance of each unique TCRbeta CDR3 rearrangement, sequence reads were collapsed and filtered. For each sample, productive Simpson clonality was calculated as the square root of Simpson's diversity index over productive rearrangements. Not all clones reach the TCRdb copy of this immuneACCESS table, which keeps in-frame sequences only. Checked studies attribute under half of the gap to unresolved V genes and leave the rest unexplained. Clone size and V and J calls were adopted from that table, with D and trimming inferred from the DNA. The sample yields about 310,000 clones; roughly 87% were counted once. More than 8.5% of the sample lies in the top ten.

Sequencing input: PBMCs or T cells enriched from blood (not recorded which). Recombination joined TRBV12-3 or TRBV12-4 with TRBJ1-3, with no reliable assignment of the D segment. This receptor was taken from a woman aged 18-29 years who had recovered from COVID-19. The CDR3 region reads CAITTGNTIYF. The nucleotide sequence reads as follows: TGTGCCATTACAACTGGAAACACCATATATTTT.